The sequence of this TCR beta chain was determined in a study of blood T cell repertoires in COVID-19. Original data processing: Reference gene primer amplification yielded estimated nucleated cell counts. Generated by immunoSEQ multiplex PCR, the TCRdb table keeps only in-frame clones and is missing some. The DNA gave D and trimming, while V, J and clone size come from that table. The sample holds tens of thousands of clones; 60% to 85% are singletons and the top ten take 15%. CDR3 size: 12 residues. Deletions cut 7 bases from V and 1 base from J, with 10 bases between. In germline, CDR1 is SQVTM, CDR2 ANQGSEA. This clone has a single count.

This receptor was identified in a human donor with active or convalescent COVID-19. The donor label of this sample is uncertain. The sample consisted of peripheral blood. This chain uses TRBV29-1 with TRBJ2-5, with a weak D call TRBD2 (5 bases). The CDR3 DNA reads as TGCAGCGCCAGAGGGTTCCAAGAGACCCAGTACTTC. The encoded protein is CSARGFQETQYF.